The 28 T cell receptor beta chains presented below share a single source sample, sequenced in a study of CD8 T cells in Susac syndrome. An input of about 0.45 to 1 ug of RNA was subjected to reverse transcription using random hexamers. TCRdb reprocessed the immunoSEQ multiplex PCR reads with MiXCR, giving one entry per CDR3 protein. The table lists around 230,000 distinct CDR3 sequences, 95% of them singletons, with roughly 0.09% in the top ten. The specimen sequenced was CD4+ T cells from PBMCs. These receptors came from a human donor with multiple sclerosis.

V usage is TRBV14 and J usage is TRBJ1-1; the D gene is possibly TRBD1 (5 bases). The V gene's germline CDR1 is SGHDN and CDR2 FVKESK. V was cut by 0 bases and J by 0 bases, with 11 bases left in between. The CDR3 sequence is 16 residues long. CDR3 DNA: TGTGCCAGCAGCCAAGATCGGGGCGTGGTGAACACTGAAGCTTTCTTT. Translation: CASSQDRGVVNTEAFF.

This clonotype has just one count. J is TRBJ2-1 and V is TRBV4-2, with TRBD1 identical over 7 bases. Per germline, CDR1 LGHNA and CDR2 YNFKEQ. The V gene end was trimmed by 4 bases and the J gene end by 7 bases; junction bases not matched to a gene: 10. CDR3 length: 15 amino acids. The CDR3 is CASSRDGTDPNEQFF. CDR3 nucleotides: TGTGCCAGCAGCCGAGACGGGACAGACCCTAATGAGCAGTTCTTC.

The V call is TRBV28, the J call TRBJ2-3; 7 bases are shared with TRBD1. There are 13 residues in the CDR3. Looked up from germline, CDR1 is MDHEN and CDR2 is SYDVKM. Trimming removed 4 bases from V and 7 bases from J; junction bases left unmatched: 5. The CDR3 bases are TGTGCCAGCAGTTGGCAACAGGGGTATACGCAGTATTTT. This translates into CASSWQQGYTQYF. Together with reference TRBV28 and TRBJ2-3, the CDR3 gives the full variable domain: DVKVTQSSRYLVKRTGEKVFLECVQDMDHENMFWYRQDPGLGLRLIYFSYDVKMKEKGDIPEGYSVSREKKERFSLILESASTNQTSMYLCASSWQQGYTQYFGPGTRLTVL.

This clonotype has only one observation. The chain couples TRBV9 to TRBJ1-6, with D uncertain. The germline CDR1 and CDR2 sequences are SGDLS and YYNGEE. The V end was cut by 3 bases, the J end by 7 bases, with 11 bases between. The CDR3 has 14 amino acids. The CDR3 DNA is TGTGCCAGCAGCGCAATCCCTCAAAATTCACCCCTCCACTTT. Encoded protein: CASSAIPQNSPLHF. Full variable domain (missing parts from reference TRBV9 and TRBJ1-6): DSGVTQTPKHLITATGQRVTLRCSPRSGDLSVYWYQQSLDQGLQFLIQYYNGEERAKGNILERFSAQQFPDLHSELNLSSLELGDSALYFCASSAIPQNSPLHFGNGTRLTVT.

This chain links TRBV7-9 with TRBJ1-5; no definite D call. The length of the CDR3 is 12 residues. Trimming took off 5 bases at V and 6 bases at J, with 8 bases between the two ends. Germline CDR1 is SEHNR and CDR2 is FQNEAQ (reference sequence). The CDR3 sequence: CASSPEGQPQHF. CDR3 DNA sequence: TGTGCCAGCAGCCCCGAAGGTCAGCCCCAGCATTTT.

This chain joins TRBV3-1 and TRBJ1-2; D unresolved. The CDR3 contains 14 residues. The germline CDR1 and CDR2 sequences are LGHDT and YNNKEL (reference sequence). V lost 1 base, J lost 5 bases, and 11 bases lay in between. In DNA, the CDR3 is TGTGCCAGCAGCCAAGGTCGGGGATGGTATGGCTACACCTTC. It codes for CASSQGRGWYGYTF.

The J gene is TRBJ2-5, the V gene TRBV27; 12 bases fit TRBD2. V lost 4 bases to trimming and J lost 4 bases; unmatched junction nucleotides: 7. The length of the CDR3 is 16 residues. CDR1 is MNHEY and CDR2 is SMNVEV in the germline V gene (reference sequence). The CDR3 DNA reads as TGTGCCAGCAGTTCCGCCCGACTAGCGGGAGTAGAGACCCAGTACTTC. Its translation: CASSSARLAGVETQYF.

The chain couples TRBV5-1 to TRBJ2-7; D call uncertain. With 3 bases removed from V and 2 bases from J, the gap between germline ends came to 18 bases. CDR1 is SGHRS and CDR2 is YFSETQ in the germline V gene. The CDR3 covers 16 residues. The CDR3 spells CASSSLRGPTAYEQYF. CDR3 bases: TGCGCCAGCAGCTCTCTGCGAGGTCCCACTGCCTACGAGCAGTACTTC. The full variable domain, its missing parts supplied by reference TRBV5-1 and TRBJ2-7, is KAGVTQTPRYLIKTRGQQVTLSCSPISGHRSVSWYQQTPGQGLQFLFEYFSETQRNKGNFPGRFSGRQFSNSRSEMNVSTLELGDSALYLCASSSLRGPTAYEQYFGPGTRLTVT.

Here the CDR3 reads CSASPGQGNEQYF. The CDR3 DNA follows: TGCAGTGCTAGCCCTGGACAGGGGAACGAGCAGTACTTC. The gene calls are TRBV20-1 and TRBJ2-7; 9 bases are shared with TRBD1. The CDR3 sequence is 13 residues long. V shed 3 bases and J 5 bases; nucleotides not matched to a gene: 5. Germline-derived CDR1 and CDR2 are DFQATT and SNEGSKA (reference sequence).

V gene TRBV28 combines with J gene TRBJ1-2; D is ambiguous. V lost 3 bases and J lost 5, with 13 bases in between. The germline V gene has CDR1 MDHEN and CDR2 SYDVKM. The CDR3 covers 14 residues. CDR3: CASSFFGSPYGYTF. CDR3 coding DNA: TGTGCCAGCAGTTTTTTCGGAAGTCCATATGGCTACACCTTC.

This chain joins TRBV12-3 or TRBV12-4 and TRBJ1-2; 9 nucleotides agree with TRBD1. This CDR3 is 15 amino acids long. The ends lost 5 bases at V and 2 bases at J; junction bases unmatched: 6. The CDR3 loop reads CASSQPGTGNYGYTF. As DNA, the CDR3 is TGTGCCAGCAGTCAACCCGGGACAGGGAACTATGGCTACACCTTC.

CDR3 in amino acids: CASSQGGWAPKDNEQFF. CDR3 nucleotides: TGTGCCAGCAGCCAAGGGGGTTGGGCCCCCAAGGACAATGAGCAGTTCTTC. The chain combines TRBV3-1 with TRBJ2-1; D unclear. V gave up 1 base and J gave up 5 bases, with 18 bases separating them. The germline CDR1 and CDR2 sequences are LGHDT and YNNKEL (reference sequence). The CDR3 is made up of 17 amino acids.

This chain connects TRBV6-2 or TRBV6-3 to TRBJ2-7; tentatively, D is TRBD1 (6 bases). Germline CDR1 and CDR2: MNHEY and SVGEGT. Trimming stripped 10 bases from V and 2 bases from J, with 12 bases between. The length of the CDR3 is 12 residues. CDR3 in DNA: TGTGCCATATCCCAGGGGACCTACGAGCAGTACTTC. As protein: CAISQGTYEQYF.

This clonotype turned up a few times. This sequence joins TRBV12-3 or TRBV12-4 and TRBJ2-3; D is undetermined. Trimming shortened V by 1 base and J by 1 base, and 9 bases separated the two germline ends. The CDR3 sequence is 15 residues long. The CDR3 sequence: CASSLGGGRTDTQYF. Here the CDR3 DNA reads TGTGCCAGCAGTTTAGGTGGTGGGCGCACAGATACGCAGTATTTT.

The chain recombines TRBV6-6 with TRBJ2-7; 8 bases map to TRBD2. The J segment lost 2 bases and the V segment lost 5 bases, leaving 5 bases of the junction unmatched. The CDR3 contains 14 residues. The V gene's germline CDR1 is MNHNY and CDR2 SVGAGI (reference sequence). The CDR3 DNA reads TGTGCCAGCAGTCGGTCGGGGGGGGCCTACGAGCAGTACTTC. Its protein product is CASSRSGGAYEQYF.

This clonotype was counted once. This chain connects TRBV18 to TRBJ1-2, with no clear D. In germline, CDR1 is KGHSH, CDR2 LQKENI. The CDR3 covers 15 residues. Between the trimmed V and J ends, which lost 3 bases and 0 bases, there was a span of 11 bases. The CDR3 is CASSPKDGSNYGYTF. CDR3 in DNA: TGTGCCAGCTCACCTAAGGACGGTTCTAACTATGGCTACACCTTC.

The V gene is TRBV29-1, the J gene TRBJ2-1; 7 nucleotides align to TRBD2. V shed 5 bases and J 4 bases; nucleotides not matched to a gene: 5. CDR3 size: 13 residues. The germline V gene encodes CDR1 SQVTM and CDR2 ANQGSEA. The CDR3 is CSVQPAGYNEQFF. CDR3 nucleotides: TGCAGCGTTCAACCAGCGGGGTACAATGAGCAGTTCTTC.

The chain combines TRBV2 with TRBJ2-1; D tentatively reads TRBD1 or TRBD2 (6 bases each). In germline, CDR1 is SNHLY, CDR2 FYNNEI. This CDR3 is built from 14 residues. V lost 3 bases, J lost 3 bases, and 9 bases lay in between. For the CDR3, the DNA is TGTGCCAGCAGTGACGGGGGCTACTACAATGAGCAGTTCTTC. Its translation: CASSDGGYYNEQFF. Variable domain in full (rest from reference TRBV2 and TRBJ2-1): EPEVTQTPSHQVTQMGQEVILRCVPISNHLYFYWYRQILGQKVEFLVSFYNNEISEKSEIFDDQFSVERPDGSNFTLKIRSTKLEDSAMYFCASSDGGYYNEQFFGPGTRLTVL.

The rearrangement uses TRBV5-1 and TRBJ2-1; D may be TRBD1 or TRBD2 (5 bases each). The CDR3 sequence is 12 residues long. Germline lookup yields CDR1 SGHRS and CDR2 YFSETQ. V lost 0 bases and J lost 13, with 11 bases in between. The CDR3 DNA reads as TGCGCCAGCAGCTTGGGCCAGGGAGATCAGTTCTTC. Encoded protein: CASSLGQGDQFF.

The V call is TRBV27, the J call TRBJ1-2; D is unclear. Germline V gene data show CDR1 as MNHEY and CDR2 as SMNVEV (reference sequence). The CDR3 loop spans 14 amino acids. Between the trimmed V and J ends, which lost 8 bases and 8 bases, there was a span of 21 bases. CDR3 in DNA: TGTGCCAGCCTAAAGACGACCTATAACCACGGCTACACCTTC. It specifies CASLKTTYNHGYTF.

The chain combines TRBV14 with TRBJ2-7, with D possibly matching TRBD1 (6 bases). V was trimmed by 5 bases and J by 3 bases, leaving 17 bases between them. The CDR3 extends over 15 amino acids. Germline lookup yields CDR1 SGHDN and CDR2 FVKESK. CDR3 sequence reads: CASSEQGSGRYEQYF. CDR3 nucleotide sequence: TGTGCCAGCAGCGAACAGGGTTCGGGACGCTACGAGCAGTACTTC.

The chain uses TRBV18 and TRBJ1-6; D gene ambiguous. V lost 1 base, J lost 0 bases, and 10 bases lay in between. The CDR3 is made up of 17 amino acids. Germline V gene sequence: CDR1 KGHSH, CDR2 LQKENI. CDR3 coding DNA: TGTGCCAGCTCACCACTCGTAGTGAGCTCCTATAATTCACCCCTCCACTTT. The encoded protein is CASSPLVVSSYNSPLHF.

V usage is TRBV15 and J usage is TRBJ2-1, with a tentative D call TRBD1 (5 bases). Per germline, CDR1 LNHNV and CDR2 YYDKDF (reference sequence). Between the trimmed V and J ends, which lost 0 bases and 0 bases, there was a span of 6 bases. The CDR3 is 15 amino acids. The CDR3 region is CATSRDRVSYNEQFF. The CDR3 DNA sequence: TGTGCCACCAGCAGAGACAGGGTCTCCTACAATGAGCAGTTCTTC.

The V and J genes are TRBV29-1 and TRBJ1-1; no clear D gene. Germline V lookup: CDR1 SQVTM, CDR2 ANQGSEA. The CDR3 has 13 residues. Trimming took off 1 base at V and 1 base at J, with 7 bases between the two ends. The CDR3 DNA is TGCAGCGTTGAAGGACGAGGGAACACTGAAGCTTTCTTT. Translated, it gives CSVEGRGNTEAFF.

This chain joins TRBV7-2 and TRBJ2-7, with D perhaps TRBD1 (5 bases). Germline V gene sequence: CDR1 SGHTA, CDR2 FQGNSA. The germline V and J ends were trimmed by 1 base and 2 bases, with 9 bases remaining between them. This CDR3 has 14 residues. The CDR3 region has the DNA TGTGCCAGCAGCTTAGTCACAGGTGCCTACGAGCAGTACTTC. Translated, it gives CASSLVTGAYEQYF.

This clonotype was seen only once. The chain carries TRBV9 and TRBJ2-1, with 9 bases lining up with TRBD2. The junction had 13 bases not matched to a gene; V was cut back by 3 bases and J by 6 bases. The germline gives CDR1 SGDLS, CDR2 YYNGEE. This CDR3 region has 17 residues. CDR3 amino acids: CASSAPGVAGVTNEQFF. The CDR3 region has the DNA TGTGCCAGCAGCGCCCCAGGAGTAGCGGGAGTTACCAATGAGCAGTTCTTC.

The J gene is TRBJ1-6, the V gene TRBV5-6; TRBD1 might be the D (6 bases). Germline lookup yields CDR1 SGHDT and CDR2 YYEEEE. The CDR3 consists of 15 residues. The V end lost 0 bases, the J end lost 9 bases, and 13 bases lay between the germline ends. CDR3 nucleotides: TGTGCCAGCAGCTTGGGTTCCACAGGGTTTTCACCCCTCCACTTT. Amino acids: CASSLGSTGFSPLHF.

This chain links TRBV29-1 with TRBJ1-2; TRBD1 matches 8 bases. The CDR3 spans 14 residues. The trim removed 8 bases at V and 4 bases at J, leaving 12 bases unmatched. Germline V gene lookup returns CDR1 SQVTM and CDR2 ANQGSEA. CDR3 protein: CSTGTGQNLYGYTF. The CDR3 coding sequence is TGCAGCACCGGGACAGGACAAAACCTCTATGGCTACACCTTC. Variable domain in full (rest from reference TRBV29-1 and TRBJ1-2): SAVISQKPSRDICQRGTSLTIQCQVDSQVTMMFWYRQQPGQSLTLIATANQGSEATYESGFVIDKFPISRPNLTFSTLTVSNMSPEDSSIYLCSTGTGQNLYGYTFGSGTRLTVV.